What follows is one TCR beta chain and its context. What it binds is unknown. CDR3 length: 14 amino acids. V lost 4 bases to trimming and J lost 8 bases; unmatched junction nucleotides: 8. The germline CDR1 and CDR2 sequences are SEHNR and FQNEAQ (reference sequence). Naive CD8 cells lacked CD45RO, underwent positive selection for CCR7 and left out terminally differentiated effector memory CD45RA+ cells. All donors qualified as healthy HIV-negative adults and had experienced no recent acute infections or vaccinations. This sample is part of a study of shared clonotypes between healthy human individuals. Study-level findings and limits: The four-donor shared clonotypes exceeded non-shared clonotypes in generation probability, with non-shared ones scoring lower.

Some clones are missing from TCRdb's copy, which holds only in-frame ones; the method was immunoSEQ multiplex PCR. Of about 2.1 million clones in the sample, around 93% are singletons; the top ten hold around 1.7%. The chain joins TRBV7-9 to TRBJ1-2, with 9 bases identical to TRBD1. This TCR was recovered from a man aged 18 to 29 in good health. Some clones in this sample may be carry-over from other donors' samples. Sequencing was carried out using naive CD8+ T cells from PBMCs. CDR3 region: CASSYTGGLFGYTF. CDR3 bases: TGTGCCAGCAGCTACACAGGGGGCCTATTCGGCTACACCTTC.